This TCR beta chain was identified in a study of CD8+CD57+ T cells in acquired aplastic anemia. Regarding the study as a whole: Almost 30 sequences, all CD8+ CDR3, were shared between patients and controls.

V was cut by 7 bases and J by 7 bases, with 10 bases left in between. The germline V gene has CDR1 DFQATT and CDR2 SNEGSKA (reference sequence). The CDR3 totals 10 residues. Patients who underwent sequencing had shown CD8+CD57+ cell expansion by flow cytometry. Investigators profiled TCR beta VDJ and CDR3 from genomic DNA template. One entry per CDR3 protein, called by TCRdb with MiXCR from the reads. The sample consists of over 250,000 distinct CDR3 sequences, 56% of them appearing once. This clonotype occurred a few times. Its antigen is still unknown. This chain uses TRBV20-1 with TRBJ2-5; D unclear. The receptor was derived from a human donor with aplastic anemia. The sequenced sample was sorted CD4+, CD8+, or CD8+CD57+ T cells (not recorded which) from PBMCs. This chain's CDR3 is CSVAEATQYF. The CDR3 nucleotides are TGCAGTGTTGCCGAGGCGACCCAGTACTTC.